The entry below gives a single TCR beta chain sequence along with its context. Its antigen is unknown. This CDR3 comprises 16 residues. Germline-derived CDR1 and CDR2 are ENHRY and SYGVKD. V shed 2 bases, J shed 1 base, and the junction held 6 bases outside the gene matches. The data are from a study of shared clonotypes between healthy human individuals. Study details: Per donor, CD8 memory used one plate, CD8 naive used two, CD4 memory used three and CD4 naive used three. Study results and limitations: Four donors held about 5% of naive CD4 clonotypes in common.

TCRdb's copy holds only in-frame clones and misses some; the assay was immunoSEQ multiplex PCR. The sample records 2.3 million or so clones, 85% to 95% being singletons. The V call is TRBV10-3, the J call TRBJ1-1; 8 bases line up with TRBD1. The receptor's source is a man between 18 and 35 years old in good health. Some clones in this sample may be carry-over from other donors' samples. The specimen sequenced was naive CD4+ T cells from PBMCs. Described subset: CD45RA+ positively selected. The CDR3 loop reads CAISERTGTGNTEAFF. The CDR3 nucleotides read TGTGCCATCAGTGAGAGGACAGGGACCGGGAACACTGAAGCTTTCTTT.